Listed below are T cell receptor beta chains from one sample, sequenced in a study of identical twins. Via MiXCR, TCRdb re-called the 5' RACE reads, giving one row per CDR3 protein. This sample has just over 500,000 distinct CDR3 sequences; around 20% occur once, and the top ten carry about 0.93%. These sequences were also reported in another study, on T cells expressing NK-cell markers.

Material: CD4+ T cells sorted from blood. The receptors here all came from a woman between 18 and 29 years old in good health. Both conserved end residues are part of each CDR3. Size tells how often a clone was seen (once, few, many) or the class of an expanded clone, and some rows leave it out.

>TRBJ2-3|-|TRBV9
CASSVFAGGPSPDTQYF
>TRBJ2-7|-|TRBV6-1
CASSTPGLASYEQYF
>TRBJ2-7|few|TRBV12-3/TRBV12-4
CASSLGRRGGYEQYF
>TRBJ2-3|-|TRBV24-1
CATSDGGTATDTQYF
>TRBJ2-3|-|TRBV2
CASRMDREATDTQYF
>TRBJ2-2|-|TRBV3-1
CASSRYSGTSGDTGELFF
>TRBJ2-4|-|TRBV2
CASSKISSGSKNIQYF
>TRBJ1-6|-|TRBV9
CASSRAGNSPLHF
>TRBJ1-5|-|TRBV9
CASSGQGASGQPQHF
>TRBJ1-1|few|TRBV20-1
CSASLMNTEAFF